The sequence of this TCR beta chain was determined in a study of blood T cell repertoires in COVID-19. Whole-study context: COVID-19 samples from acute and convalescent phases originated in the United States, Italy and Spain.

The protocol was immunoSEQ multiplex PCR, while the TCRdb copy is restricted to in-frame clones and leaves out a portion. This sample yields 110,000 or so clones, of which about 85% are seen a single time; less than 3.5% belongs to the top ten. Trimming stripped 2 bases from V and 4 bases from J, with 11 bases between. Germline-derived CDR1 and CDR2 are SGDLS and YYNGEE. CDR3 size: 14 residues. This chain links TRBV9 with TRBJ2-3; tentatively, D is TRBD2 (5 bases). This sequence was found in a man in his forties with acute or convalescent COVID-19. Sequenced: peripheral blood. The CDR3 DNA sequence: TGTGCCAGCAGCGTGTCCGGGGTTGCAGATACGCAGTATTTT. Its protein product is CASSVSGVADTQYF.